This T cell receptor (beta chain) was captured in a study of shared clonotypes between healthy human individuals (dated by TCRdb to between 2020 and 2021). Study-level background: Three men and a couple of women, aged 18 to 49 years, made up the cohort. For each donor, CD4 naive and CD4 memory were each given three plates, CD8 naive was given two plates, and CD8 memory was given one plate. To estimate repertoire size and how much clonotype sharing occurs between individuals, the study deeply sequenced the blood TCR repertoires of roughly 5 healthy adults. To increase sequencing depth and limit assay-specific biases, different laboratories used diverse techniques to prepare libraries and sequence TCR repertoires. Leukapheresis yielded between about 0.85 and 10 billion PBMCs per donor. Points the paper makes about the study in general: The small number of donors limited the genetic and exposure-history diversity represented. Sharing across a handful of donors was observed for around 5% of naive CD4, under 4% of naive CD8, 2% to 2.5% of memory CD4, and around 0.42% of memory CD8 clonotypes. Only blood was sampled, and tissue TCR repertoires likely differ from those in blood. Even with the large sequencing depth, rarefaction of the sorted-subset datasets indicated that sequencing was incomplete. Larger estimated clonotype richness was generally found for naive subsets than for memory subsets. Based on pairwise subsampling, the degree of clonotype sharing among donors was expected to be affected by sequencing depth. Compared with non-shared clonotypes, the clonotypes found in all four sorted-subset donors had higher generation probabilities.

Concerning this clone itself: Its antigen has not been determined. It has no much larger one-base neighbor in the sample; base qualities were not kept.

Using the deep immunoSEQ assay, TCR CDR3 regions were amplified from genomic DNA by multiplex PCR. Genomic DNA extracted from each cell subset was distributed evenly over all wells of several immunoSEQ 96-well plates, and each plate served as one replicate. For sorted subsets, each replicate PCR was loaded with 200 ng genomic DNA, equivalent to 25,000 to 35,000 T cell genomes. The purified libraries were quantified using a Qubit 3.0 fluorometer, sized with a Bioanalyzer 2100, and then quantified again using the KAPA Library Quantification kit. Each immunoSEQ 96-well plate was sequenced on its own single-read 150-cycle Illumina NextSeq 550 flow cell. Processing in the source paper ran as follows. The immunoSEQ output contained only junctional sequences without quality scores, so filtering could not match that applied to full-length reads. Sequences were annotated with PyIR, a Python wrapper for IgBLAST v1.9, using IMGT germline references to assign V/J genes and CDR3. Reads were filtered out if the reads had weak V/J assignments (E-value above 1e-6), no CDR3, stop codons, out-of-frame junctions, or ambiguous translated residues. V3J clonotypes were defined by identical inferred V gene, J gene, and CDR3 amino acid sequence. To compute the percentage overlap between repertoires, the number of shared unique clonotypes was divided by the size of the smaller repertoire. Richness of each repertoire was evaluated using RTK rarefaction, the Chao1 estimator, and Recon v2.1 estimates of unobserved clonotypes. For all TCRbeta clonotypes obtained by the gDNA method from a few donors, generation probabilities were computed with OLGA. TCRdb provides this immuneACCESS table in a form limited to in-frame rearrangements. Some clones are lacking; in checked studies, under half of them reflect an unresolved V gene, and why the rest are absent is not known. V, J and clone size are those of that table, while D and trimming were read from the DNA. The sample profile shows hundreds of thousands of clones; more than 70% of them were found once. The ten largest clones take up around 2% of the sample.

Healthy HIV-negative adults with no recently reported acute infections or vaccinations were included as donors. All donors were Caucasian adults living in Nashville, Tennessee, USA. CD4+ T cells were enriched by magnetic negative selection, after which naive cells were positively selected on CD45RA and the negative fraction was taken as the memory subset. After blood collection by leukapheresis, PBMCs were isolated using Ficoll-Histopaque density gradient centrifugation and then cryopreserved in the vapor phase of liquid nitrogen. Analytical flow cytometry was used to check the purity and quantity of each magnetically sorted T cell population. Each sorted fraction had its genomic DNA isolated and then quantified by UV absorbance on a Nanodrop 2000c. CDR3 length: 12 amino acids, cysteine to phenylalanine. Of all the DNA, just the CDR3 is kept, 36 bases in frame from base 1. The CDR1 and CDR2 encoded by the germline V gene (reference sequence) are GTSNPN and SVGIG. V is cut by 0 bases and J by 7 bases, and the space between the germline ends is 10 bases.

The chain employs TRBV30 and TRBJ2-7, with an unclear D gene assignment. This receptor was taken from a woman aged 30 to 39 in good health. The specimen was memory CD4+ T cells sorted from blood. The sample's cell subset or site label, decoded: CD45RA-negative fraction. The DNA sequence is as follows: TGTGCCTGGAGTGTAGAAAGCCTGGAGCAGTACTTC. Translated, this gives CAWSVESLEQYF.